This T cell receptor (beta chain) originates from a study of blood T cell repertoires in COVID-19 (dated by TCRdb to between 2020 and 2021). As for the study more broadly: Samples covering the acute and convalescent phases of COVID-19 were provided by collaborators in the United States, Italy and Spain. The prospective study material was composed of cDNA or gDNA derived from T cells, B-cell-depleted T cells, or PBMCs. Deeply sampled blood TCRbeta repertoires from subjects exposed to, actively infected with, or recovered from COVID-19 were included in the dataset. A freely available public database, intended as a resource for researchers studying the immune response to SARS-CoV-2, is where the repertoires were released. The samples were drawn from the first 160 participants of the ongoing ImmuneRACE study and from under 1,500 subjects provided by 6 global collaborators. Sample metadata almost always included a de-identified subject ID, COVID-19 status, age in years and sex. Where HLA class I and class II types were available, the types were taken from metadata supplied by the sample provider, not from assay-based typing. What the authors observed across the whole study: The quantity of clinical and demographic metadata differed by source and by participant and was supplied without curation.

TCRbeta CDR3 regions were amplified from genomic DNA using the immunoSEQ Assay, a bias-controlled multiplex PCR. In the paper's pipeline: Within the assay, amplification of reference gene primers was used to estimate how many nucleated cells each sample contained. To quantify the absolute abundance of each unique TCRbeta CDR3 rearrangement, sequence reads were collapsed and filtered. For each sample, productive Simpson clonality was calculated by taking the square root of Simpson's diversity index across productive rearrangements. Here the immuneACCESS table is served through TCRdb, limited to in-frame sequences with V and J called. Missing clones are a known gap in these copies; in checked studies unresolved V genes cover under half, and the rest lacks a known reason. Clone size and V and J calls were adopted from that table, with D and trimming inferred from the DNA. The sample records a few hundred thousand clones, around 81% of which are singletons. The biggest ten clones account for roughly 1.9% of the sample.

This clone was seen only once. Its antigen specificity is not known. Base qualities are not at hand, and no much larger clone is one base apart. Samples from volunteer blood donors who had recovered from COVID-19 were contributed by a second Seattle source. Whole blood was collected in K2EDTA tubes by collaborating institutions according to the institutions' own protocols. For TCRbeta analysis, collaborator samples were shipped as frozen whole blood, as isolated PBMCs, or as DNA extracted from either sample type. Here V drops 0 bases and J drops 2 bases, and the junction holds 10 bases not matched to any gene. CDR1 and CDR2, per the germline V gene, are SGHVS and FQNEAQ. Inclusive of the bounding cysteine and valine, the CDR3 is 17 residues long. Only the CDR3 portion is preserved as DNA: 51 bases, with reading frame beginning at the first base.

The chain is encoded by TRBV7-8 joined to TRBJ2-7; the junction holds 7 bases that match TRBD2. The source is a man between 25 and 39 years old who had recovered from COVID-19. The sample taken for sequencing was peripheral blood. The sequenced DNA: TGTGCCAGCAGCTTAGCGATGATTAGCGGGCGGGCCTACGAGCAGTACGTC. Its amino acids are CASSLAMISGRAYEQYV.